This T cell receptor beta chain was profiled in a study of shared clonotypes between healthy human individuals. The overall study: Each donor's CD4 naive and CD4 memory cells filled three plates apiece, CD8 naive two, and CD8 memory one.

About this clone: Its antigen is unknown.

The method was immunoSEQ multiplex PCR; TCRdb's version includes in-frame clones alone and lacks a portion of them. Seen here are about 2 million clones, about 95% observed once, and the top ten hold under 1.5%. Naive CD8 cells were CD45RO-negative, positively selected for CCR7, excluding terminally differentiated effector memory CD45RA+ cells. The CDR3 contains 13 residues. Trimming pared 2 bases from V and 4 bases from J, leaving 8 bases between. Germline V gene data show CDR1 as SEHNR and CDR2 as FQNEAQ (reference sequence). The study, taken as a whole, reports: The diversity represented, both genetic and in exposure history, was limited by few donors.

This clonotype originated in a young man in good health. The chain links TRBV7-9 to TRBJ2-5; D not resolved. Sequencing used naive CD8+ T cells sorted from blood. CDR3: CASSLLQVETQYF. The DNA for the CDR3 is TGTGCCAGCAGCTTACTGCAGGTAGAGACCCAGTACTTC.